This T cell receptor (beta chain) was obtained from a study of T-cell reconstitution after alpha-beta-depleted transplantation in children. This clonotype was recorded a few times. CDR3 length: 17 amino acids. Germline CDR1 SGHRS, CDR2 YFSETQ. V was pared by 3 bases and J by 0 bases, with 7 bases of the junction left unmatched. For TCRbeta, the library was prepared with unique molecular identifiers. MiXCR was run by TCRdb on the PCR reads, yielding one entry per CDR3 protein. Of hundreds of thousands of distinct CDR3 sequences detected, under 15% appear once; the ten largest clones hold approximately 2%.

The starting material was PBMCs, mostly from graft donor cells, obtained 360 days after TCRalphabeta/CD19-depleted stem cell transplant. The sequence derives from a male patient between 5 and 17 years old who had a stem cell transplant for acute myeloid leukemia, so the T cells may come from the graft donor. The J gene is TRBJ2-5, the V gene TRBV5-1, with TRBD2 matching over 11 bases. CDR3 sequence: CASSSATSGTYQETQYF. For the CDR3, the DNA is TGCGCCAGCAGCTCTGCGACTAGCGGGACGTACCAAGAGACCCAGTACTTC.